This T cell receptor beta chain was observed in a study of identical twins. In TCRdb, the 5' RACE reads were re-called with MiXCR into one record per CDR3 protein. The data contain about 700,000 distinct CDR3 sequences, under 9% of them singletons. Trimming took 4 bases from V and 7 from J, leaving 22 bases between them. Germline values: CDR1 SEHNR, CDR2 FQNEAQ (reference sequence). The CDR3 runs to 17 residues. Healthy Caucasian donors formed the entire cohort. This sample also belongs to another study, concerning yellow fever vaccine responses in identical twins.

This receptor was obtained from a young woman in good health. The chain uses TRBV7-9 and TRBJ2-2; D is perhaps TRBD1 (5 bases). The source material was PBMCs. The CDR3 region is CASSSPPGAPSVGELFF. The CDR3 DNA reads TGTGCCAGCAGCTCCCCCCCTGGGGCCCCTAGTGTCGGGGAGCTGTTTTTT.